This T cell receptor (beta chain) was observed in a study of identical twins. This CDR3 has 14 amino acids. With 6 bases clipped from V and 5 bases from J, the junction kept 9 bases outside the gene matches. Germline assignment: CDR1 DFQATT and CDR2 SNEGSKA (reference sequence). In this sample, this clonotype turned up a few times. TCRdb fed the 5' RACE reads into MiXCR, producing one record per CDR3 protein. The sample lists around 450,000 distinct CDR3 sequences, 14% occurring once. These sequences were also reported in another study, on yellow fever vaccine responses in identical twins. That source adds: The authors reported partly convergent, partly personalized vaccine responses in identical twins.

The sequenced sample consisted of CD4+ T cells sorted from blood. The chain carries TRBV20-1 and TRBJ2-1, with 8 bases matching TRBD2. The clonotype comes from a woman between 18 and 29 years old in good health. CDR3 amino acids: CSASASGSHNEQFF. The CDR3, as DNA: TGCAGTGCCTCCGCTAGCGGGTCTCACAATGAGCAGTTCTTC.